This passage covers 32 T cell receptor beta chains from one sample sequenced in a study of metastatic and nonmetastatic thyroid tumors. TCRdb re-called the PCR reads through MiXCR. This table holds about 69,000 clones, around 14% found once. Thyroid surgery was preceded by no treatment in any patient. The sequencing input was blood. The receptors shown here come from a male donor with papillary thyroid cancer or a benign thyroid nodule (not recorded which). Some clones in this sample may be carry-over from other donors' samples.

This clone was detected many times. This chain joins TRBV29-1 and TRBJ1-1, with 7 bases fitting TRBD1. Germline lookup yields CDR1 SQVTM and CDR2 ANQGSEA. This CDR3 spans 13 amino acids. V gave up 6 bases and J gave up 8 bases; unmatched junction bases: 12. CDR3 residues: CSVDQGGRGEAFF. For the CDR3, the DNA is TGCAGCGTCGACCAAGGGGGCAGGGGAGAAGCTTTCTTT. Drawing the rest from reference TRBV29-1 and TRBJ1-1, the complete variable domain is SAVISQKPSRDICQRGTSLTIQCQVDSQVTMMFWYRQQPGQSLTLIATANQGSEATYESGFVIDKFPISRPNLTFSTLTVSNMSPEDSSIYLCSVDQGGRGEAFFGQGTRLTVV.

This clone has ten or more counts. V usage is TRBV6-5 and J usage is TRBJ2-1, with unresolved D. Germline assignment: CDR1 MNHEY and CDR2 SVGAGI. The CDR3 runs 14 residues. Trimming shortened V by 2 bases and J by 7 bases, and 12 bases separated the two germline ends. CDR3 region: CASSYQVGRNEQFF. The CDR3 region has the DNA TGTGCCAGCAGTTACCAAGTCGGAAGGAATGAGCAGTTCTTC.

This clone was counted many times. The chain joins TRBV18 to TRBJ1-2, with a weak D call TRBD1 (5 bases). V lost 2 bases and J lost 0, with 7 bases in between. CDR3 length: 14 residues. The germline CDR1 and CDR2 sequences are KGHSH and LQKENI. CDR3 protein: CASSPRTSNYGYTF. CDR3 sequence (DNA): TGTGCCAGCTCACCAAGGACATCTAACTATGGCTACACCTTC.

This clone was seen at least ten times. The chain couples TRBV29-1 to TRBJ2-3; D not resolved. The CDR3 runs to 11 residues. Germline CDR1 reads SQVTM; CDR2 reads ANQGSEA. The CDR3 nucleotides are TGCAGTGTGGTCGGCGGCGATACGCAGTATTTT. Encoded protein: CSVVGGDTQYF.

On this clone itself: A read error may account for a junction end that differs from germline. The chain carries TRBV13 and TRBJ2-7; D is uncertain. The CDR3 has 13 amino acids. The V gene's germline CDR1 is PRHDT and CDR2 FYEKMQ (reference sequence). The CDR3 DNA is TGTGTCAGCAGCTTATACTGGATGGACGAGCAGTACTTC. Amino acid sequence: CVSSLYWMDEQYF.

Regarding this clone: This could be a read error, since a much larger clone is one nucleotide away. Distinct nucleotide sequences in the sample also encode this CDR3. The CDR3 sequence: CASSPRDTGNEKLFF. The CDR3 DNA reads as TGTGCCAGCAGCCCCAGGGACACCGGAAATGAAAAACTGTTTTTT. The rearrangement links TRBV7-6 to TRBJ1-4; possibly TRBD1 for D (6 bases). Germline CDR1 reads SGHVS; CDR2 reads FNYEAQ. The CDR3 totals 15 residues. Deletions cut 5 bases from V and 5 bases from J, with 15 bases between.

This clone has ten or more counts. This chain links TRBV2 with TRBJ1-1; perhaps TRBD1 as D (6 bases). This CDR3 region has 15 residues. Trimming shortened V by 10 bases and J by 1 base, and 19 bases separated the two germline ends. Germline assignment: CDR1 SNHLY and CDR2 FYNNEI. The CDR3 here is CATPRLGQQNTEAFF. CDR3 bases: TGTGCCACCCCCAGACTAGGACAGCAGAACACTGAAGCTTTCTTT.

This clone has more than one count but fewer than ten. This chain links TRBV2 with TRBJ2-7, with D unclear. CDR1 is SNHLY, CDR2 FYNNEI, per germline. Trimming pared 3 bases from V and 2 bases from J, leaving 5 bases between. The length of the CDR3 is 12 residues. In DNA form, the CDR3 reads TGTGCCAGCAGTGAGCAGGCCTACGAGCAGTACTTC. It translates to CASSEQAYEQYF.

This clone has at least ten counts. J is TRBJ1-3 and V is TRBV18, with D hard to call. Trimming took off 1 base at V and 0 bases at J, with 7 bases between the two ends. The CDR3 is made up of 15 amino acids. The germline CDR1 and CDR2 sequences are KGHSH and LQKENI. The CDR3 protein is CASSPQGNSGNTIYF. Here the CDR3 DNA reads TGTGCCAGCTCACCACAGGGCAACTCTGGAAACACCATATATTTT. The full variable domain, completed using reference TRBV18 and TRBJ1-3, is NAGVMQNPRHLVRRRGQEARLRCSPMKGHSHVYWYRQLPEEGLKFMVYLQKENIIDESGMPKERFSAEFPKEGPSILRIQQVVRGDSAAYFCASSPQGNSGNTIYFGEGSWLTVV.

This clone was recorded many times. The CDR3 DNA follows: TGTGCCAGTAGACAGTATGGCTTTCGACAGGGCGGTAGTGAAAAACTGTTTTTT. This sequence encodes CASRQYGFRQGGSEKLFF. The chain combines TRBV19 with TRBJ1-4, with 7 positions matching TRBD1. The CDR3 consists of 18 residues. With 6 bases clipped from V and 7 bases from J, the junction kept 20 bases outside the gene matches. Germline assignment: CDR1 LNHDA and CDR2 SQIVND (reference sequence).

This clone was counted ten times or more. V and J are TRBV27 and TRBJ1-5; maybe TRBD1 (6 bases). Germline loops: CDR1 MNHEY, CDR2 SMNVEV (reference sequence). V shed 0 bases and J shed 7 bases, with 10 bases lying between them. The CDR3 is 14 residues long. CDR3: CASSLSQGGQPQHF. The CDR3 DNA is TGTGCCAGCAGTTTATCACAGGGAGGGCAGCCCCAGCATTTT.

In its sample, this clone was seen many times. This chain links TRBV3-1 with TRBJ2-7; D possibly uses TRBD1 or TRBD2 (6 bases each). The CDR3 loop spans 16 amino acids. Germline CDR1 LGHDT, CDR2 YNNKEL (reference sequence). Trimming removed 1 base from V and 3 bases from J, with 16 bases in between. CDR3 in DNA: TGTGCCAGCAGCCAAGCCCCAGGGGCGCGGGGCTACGAGCAGTACTTC. Its translation: CASSQAPGARGYEQYF.

There are many counts of this clone. The chain joins TRBV18 to TRBJ2-2, with 13 bases identical to TRBD2. V gave up 3 bases and J gave up 2 bases; unmatched junction bases: 3. The germline V gene encodes CDR1 KGHSH and CDR2 LQKENI. The CDR3 runs 17 residues. The CDR3: CASSPWTSGGNTGELFF. CDR3 coding DNA: TGTGCCAGCTCACCCTGGACTAGCGGGGGAAACACCGGGGAGCTGTTTTTT. The variable domain in full, completed from reference TRBV18 and TRBJ2-2, reads NAGVMQNPRHLVRRRGQEARLRCSPMKGHSHVYWYRQLPEEGLKFMVYLQKENIIDESGMPKERFSAEFPKEGPSILRIQQVVRGDSAAYFCASSPWTSGGNTGELFFGEGSRLTVL.

Ten or more counts support this clone. The chain couples TRBV3-1 to TRBJ2-2; 12 bases agree with TRBD2. The CDR3 runs 20 residues. Germline assignment: CDR1 LGHDT and CDR2 YNNKEL (reference sequence). Trimming took 0 bases from V and 5 from J; bases not matched to a gene: 13. CDR3 DNA: TGTGCCAGCAGCCAAGATTTTAAGCTAGCGGGAGGGCAAGAAACCGGGGAGCTGTTTTTT. It specifies CASSQDFKLAGGQETGELFF.

At least ten counts were recorded for this clone. The CDR3 here is CASRRVDGTDTQYF. Here the CDR3 DNA reads TGCGCCAGCAGGAGAGTAGATGGCACAGATACGCAGTATTTT. The chain employs TRBV5-1 and TRBJ2-3, with unresolved D. The ends were cut back, 5 bases at V and 1 base at J, with 11 bases in the middle. The CDR3 runs 14 residues. In germline, CDR1 is SGHRS, CDR2 YFSETQ.

This clone has at least ten counts. V usage is TRBV4-1 and J usage is TRBJ1-2, with a tentative D call TRBD1 (6 bases). Germline CDR1 reads MGHRA; CDR2 reads YSYEKL. The V end lost 2 bases, the J end lost 8 bases, and 12 bases lay between the germline ends. The CDR3 is 13 residues long. DNA for the CDR3: TGCGCCAGCAGCCAAACAGGGCTTGGAGGCTACACCTTC. Translation: CASSQTGLGGYTF.

V gene TRBV30 combines with J gene TRBJ2-7; D is unresolved. The CDR3 has 13 residues. Looked up from germline, CDR1 is GTSNPN and CDR2 is SVGIG (reference sequence). V was trimmed by 0 bases and J by 2 bases, leaving 8 bases between them. In nucleotides, the CDR3 is TGTGCCTGGAGTGTAACACTTCCCTACGAGCAGTACTTC. Its protein product is CAWSVTLPYEQYF.

This clone was seen a handful of times. A much larger clone differs by one base, so this may be a read error. Distinct nucleotide sequences in the sample also encode this CDR3. V is TRBV19 and J is TRBJ1-5, with a possible D match to TRBD1 (5 bases). Germline V gives CDR1 LNHDA, CDR2 SQIVND (reference sequence). The length of the CDR3 is 15 residues. V gave up 5 bases and J gave up 5 bases, with 16 bases separating them. The CDR3 DNA reads TGTGCCAGTAGTCCGAGACGTGAGACAGATCAGCCCCAGCATTTT. Translation gives CASSPRRETDQPQHF.

With regard to this clone: The junction shows a germline mismatch at one end, possibly a read error. The chain combines TRBV5-1 with TRBJ2-2; D is tentatively TRBD1 or TRBD2 (6 bases each). The CDR3 extends over 15 amino acids. Looked up from germline, CDR1 is SGHRS and CDR2 is YFSETQ. The CDR3 bases are TGCGCCAGCAGGCGGGACACCGTGAACACCGGGGAGCTTTTTTTT. It is translated as CASRRDTVNTGELFF.

The sample holds many counts of this clone. The genes are TRBV18 and TRBJ1-3; TRBD1 agrees at 10 bases. The CDR3 covers 16 residues. After removal of 7 bases from V and 3 bases from J, the junction contained 9 bases not matched to a gene. The germline gives CDR1 KGHSH, CDR2 LQKENI. CDR3 in DNA: TGTGCCAGCTACGGACAGGGGGTTGAGGATGGAAACACCATATATTTT. Encoded protein: CASYGQGVEDGNTIYF.

This clone has at least ten counts. The V gene is TRBV10-3, the J gene TRBJ1-1; 8 bases line up with TRBD1. Losses at the gene ends were 11 bases for V and 3 bases for J; bases not matched to a gene: 11. The CDR3 extends over 14 amino acids. CDR1 ENHRY and CDR2 SYGVKD come from the germline V gene. The CDR3 DNA follows: TGTGCCTTTCGACAGGGGAGTTCGGACACTGAAGCTTTCTTT. It is translated as CAFRQGSSDTEAFF.

This clone has a count of ten or more. The gene calls are TRBV27 and TRBJ2-1, with 12 bases that match TRBD2. V shed 7 bases and J 4 bases; nucleotides not matched to a gene: 8. Germline V CDR1 and CDR2: MNHEY, SMNVEV (reference sequence). There are 16 residues in the CDR3. The CDR3 region has the DNA TGTGCCAGCAAGACCTCCGGGACTAGCGGGTACAATGAGCAGTTCTTC. Amino acid sequence: CASKTSGTSGYNEQFF.

On this clone itself: One end of the junction does not line up with germline, which may come from a read error. V is TRBV20-1 and J is TRBJ2-3, with D possibly matching TRBD2 (6 bases). From germline, CDR1 is DFQATT and CDR2 SNEGSKA (reference sequence). The CDR3 totals 15 residues. CDR3 in DNA: TGCAGTGCTAGGTGGGCCTGGAGGGTGACAGATGCGCAGTATTTT. Its protein is CSARWAWRVTDAQYF.

This clone was seen ten or more times. The CDR3 DNA reads as TGCAGTGCTAGGGAGGGGGGCACAGATACGCAGTATTTT. It codes for CSAREGGTDTQYF. This chain links TRBV20-1 with TRBJ2-3, with D perhaps assigned TRBD1 or TRBD2 (6 bases each). The germline CDR1 and CDR2 sequences are DFQATT and SNEGSKA (reference sequence). The V end lost 3 bases, the J end lost 1 base, and 8 bases lay between the germline ends. This CDR3 has 13 amino acids.

This clone was counted many times. The chain combines TRBV6-2 or TRBV6-3 with TRBJ2-7; TRBD1 is a possible D gene (5 bases). This CDR3 region has 12 residues. The germline V and J ends were trimmed by 6 bases and 4 bases, with 10 bases remaining between them. CDR1 is MNHEY, CDR2 SVGEGT, per germline. The CDR3 loop is CASSRTQYEQYF. CDR3 coding DNA: TGTGCCAGCAGCCGGACACAGTACGAGCAGTACTTC.

This clone was seen more than once but under ten times. A single base separates this from a much larger clone, so it may be a read error. The sample contains more than one DNA sequence encoding this CDR3. DNA for the CDR3: TGTGCCACCAGCAGAGATTTCGTTTACGGCTATGGCTACACCTTC. This gives the protein CATSRDFVYGYGYTF. The V and J genes are TRBV15 and TRBJ1-2; D call uncertain. Deletions cut 0 bases from V and 4 bases from J, with 12 bases between. Per germline, CDR1 LNHNV and CDR2 YYDKDF (reference sequence). CDR3 length: 15 residues.

At least ten counts were recorded for this clone. This chain connects TRBV7-3 to TRBJ1-3; D uncertain. The CDR3 has 13 residues. V was pared by 2 bases and J by 0 bases, with 2 bases between. Germline V gives CDR1 SGHTA, CDR2 FQGTGA. The CDR3 loop is CASSLGSGNTIYF. The DNA of the CDR3 is TGTGCCAGCAGCTTAGGCTCTGGAAACACCATATATTTT.

This clone was seen at least ten times. This chain connects TRBV12-3 or TRBV12-4 to TRBJ1-4, with D perhaps TRBD1 (6 bases). Trimming removed 3 bases from V and 8 bases from J, with 10 bases in between. The CDR3 contains 13 residues. CDR3 in DNA: TGTGCCAGCAGTTTTCGGACAGTCGAAAAACTGTTTTTT. The encoded protein is CASSFRTVEKLFF.

This clone was observed many times. The sample contains more than one DNA sequence encoding this CDR3. The V call is TRBV20-1, the J call TRBJ2-1; a possible D gene is TRBD2 (6 bases). The germline V gene has CDR1 DFQATT and CDR2 SNEGSKA (reference sequence). V was trimmed by 0 bases and J by 3 bases, leaving 12 bases between them. The CDR3 contains 15 residues. The CDR3 loop is CSARDLASVYNEQFF. In DNA, the CDR3 is TGCAGTGCTAGAGATTTGGCTAGCGTCTACAATGAGCAGTTCTTC.

Regarding this clone: Since a much larger clone is just one base distant, this may be a read error. J is TRBJ2-3 and V is TRBV24-1, with 9 bases lining up with TRBD2. The V segment lost 6 bases and the J segment 2 bases; nucleotides outside the gene matches: 11. There are 17 residues in the CDR3. The V gene's germline CDR1 is KGHDR and CDR2 SFDVKD. CDR3 nucleotide sequence: TGTGCCACCAGTCACCCGGGCGCGGGGGGGTACACAGATACGCAGTATTTT. Its translation is CATSHPGAGGYTDTQYF.

Notes on this clone: Mismatch with germline at one junction end may stem from a read error. This rearrangement joins TRBV6-2 or TRBV6-3 to TRBJ2-7, with TRBD2 matching 12 bases. The CDR3 totals 19 residues. Germline CDR1 is MNHEY and CDR2 is SVGEGT. This CDR3 is CAGSYWTSGIPPRWYEQYF. The CDR3 nucleotides are TGTGCCGGCAGTTACTGGACTAGCGGGATCCCCCCGCGTTGGTACGAGCAGTACTTC.

This clone was seen more than once but under ten times. Being one base from a much bigger clone, this may be a read error. Here the CDR3 omits its conserved ending phenylalanine or tryptophan, so a read error is the likely source. The V gene is TRBV9, the J gene TRBJ2-1; D might be TRBD1 or TRBD2, each matching 6 bases. Germline CDR1 reads SGDLS; CDR2 reads YYNGEE. V dropped 1 base and J dropped 4 bases, with 15 bases sitting between them. The CDR3 extends over 16 amino acids. Here the CDR3 DNA reads TGTGCCAGCAGCGTAAGTGGGGGGCAGGAGTACAATGAGCAGTTCCTC. It is translated as CASSVSGGQEYNEQFL.